A selection of T cell receptor beta chains follows, all from one sample in a study of cytomegalovirus exposure and HLA in healthy donors. Assay used: immunoSEQ multiplex PCR; TCRdb lists only in-frame clones, some missing. The sample contains over 50,000 clones, around 92% of which appear only once. The sequenced sample was PBMCs. Receptor source: a man aged 18 to 29 in good health and CMV-seropositive. Each CDR3 is given with its conserved first and last residue. The D gene is left open where the match is weak. Size is omitted from some rows. Given values are once, few, many or a class for expanded clones.

TRBV5-1	.	.	TRBJ2-2	CASSLAGIYPGELFF	TGCGCCAGCAGCTTAGCAGGGATTTACCCCGGGGAGCTGTTTTTT
TRBV6-4	.	TRBD1	TRBJ1-2	CASSPTGTGVYGYTF	TGTGCCAGCAGTCCGACCGGGACAGGGGTCTATGGCTACACCTTC
TRBV27	.	TRBD2	TRBJ2-5	CASSFSGRMVETQYF	TGTGCCAGCAGTTTTAGCGGGAGGATGGTAGAGACCCAGTACTTC
TRBV4-2	.	TRBD1	TRBJ1-3	CASSLNRGAGNTIYF	TGTGCCAGCAGCCTAAACAGGGGTGCTGGAAACACCATATATTTT
TRBV4-1	.	.	TRBJ2-7	CASSLGTGFYEQYF	TGCGCCAGCAGCCTGGGGACTGGGTTCTACGAGCAGTACTTC
TRBV19	.	.	TRBJ2-2	CASSIQGANTGELFF	TGTGCCAGTAGTATACAAGGAGCGAACACCGGGGAGCTGTTTTTT
TRBV25-1	.	TRBD1	TRBJ2-3	CASSEAETGGFGTQYF	TGTGCCAGCAGTGAGGCGGAGACAGGGGGCTTCGGTACGCAGTATTTT
TRBV7-2	.	TRBD1	TRBJ1-2	CASSLTDRGPLSYGYTF	TGTGCCAGCAGCTTAACGGACAGGGGACCGCTTTCCTATGGCTACACCTTC
TRBV5-1	.	.	TRBJ2-5	CASSLQGRQETQYF	TGCGCCAGCAGCTTGCAGGGGCGACAAGAGACCCAGTACTTC
TRBV30	.	.	TRBJ1-1	CAWSRRGGNTEAFF	TGTGCCTGGAGTAGGCGGGGGGGGAACACTGAAGCTTTCTTT
TRBV28	.	.	TRBJ2-5	CASSLQNNQETQYF	TGTGCCAGCAGTTTACAAAACAACCAAGAGACCCAGTACTTC
TRBV19	.	TRBD2	TRBJ2-7	CASSIGLAGYEQYF	TGTGCCAGTAGTATTGGACTAGCGGGATACGAGCAGTACTTC
TRBV27	.	TRBD1	TRBJ2-7	CASSSTRDRTYEQYF	TGTGCCAGCAGTTCGACCCGGGACAGAACCTACGAGCAGTACTTC
TRBV5-1	.	TRBD2	TRBJ2-7	CASSSDLAGGRYEQYF	TGCGCCAGCAGCTCGGACCTAGCGGGAGGCAGGTACGAGCAGTACTTC
TRBV2	.	.	TRBJ1-2	CASSVSHSLNYGYTF	TGTGCCAGCAGTGTATCCCACAGCCTTAACTATGGCTACACCTTC
TRBV11-2	.	TRBD2	TRBJ2-1	CASGREGEQFF	TGTGCCAGCGGTCGGGAGGGTGAGCAGTTCTTC
TRBV4-2	.	TRBD2	TRBJ2-3	CASSQDERVAGGPYSDTQYF	TGTGCCAGCAGCCAAGACGAAAGGGTAGCGGGAGGGCCTTATTCAGATACGCAGTATTTT
TRBV4-2	.	.	TRBJ1-3	CASSQEGRAGNTIYF	TGTGCCAGCAGCCAAGAAGGCAGGGCTGGAAACACCATATATTTT
TRBV7-2	.	.	TRBJ1-2	CASSLDSANYGYTF	TGTGCCAGCAGCCTAGACAGTGCTAACTATGGCTACACCTTC
TRBV19	.	.	TRBJ2-1	CASSIALWPNDEQFF	TGTGCCAGTAGTATAGCCTTATGGCCCAACGATGAGCAGTTCTTC
TRBV9	.	TRBD2	TRBJ2-5	CASSVTSAETQYF	TGTGCCAGCAGCGTTACTAGCGCGGAGACCCAGTACTTC
TRBV28	.	.	TRBJ2-7	CASSPPGTRGYEQYF	TGTGCCAGCAGTCCCCCCGGGACACGGGGCTACGAGCAGTACTTC
TRBV7-3	.	TRBD1	TRBJ1-2	CASSRGQGRDGYTF	TGTGCCAGCAGCCGTGGACAGGGTCGAGATGGCTACACCTTC
TRBV27	.	TRBD2	TRBJ2-7	CASSLTSGSAQYF	TGTGCCAGCAGTTTGACTAGCGGGAGCGCGCAGTACTTC
TRBV6-5	.	TRBD1	TRBJ1-2	CASSYSPTGGGYTF	TGTGCCAGCAGTTATTCCCCAACAGGGGGCGGCTACACCTTC
TRBV30	.	.	TRBJ2-7	CAWRRPSHGSEQYF	TGTGCCTGGAGAAGGCCTTCACACGGGTCCGAGCAGTACTTC
TRBV6-5	.	.	TRBJ1-5	CASRREQPQHF	TGTGCCAGCAGGAGGGAGCAGCCCCAGCATTTT
TRBV5-4	once	TRBD1	TRBJ1-1	CASSINRGMFVTEAFF	TGTGCCAGCAGCATAAACAGGGGGATGTTCGTCACTGAAGCTTTCTTT
TRBV18	once	.	TRBJ2-6	CASSPQGTHSGANVLTF	TGTGCCAGCTCACCCCAGGGTACACACTCTGGGGCCAACGTCCTGACTTTC
TRBV2	.	.	TRBJ2-2	CASSGGGPGLFF	TGTGCCAGCAGTGGAGGAGGGCCAGGGCTGTTTTTT
TRBV5-4	.	.	TRBJ1-1	CASSLPSNTEAFF	TGTGCCAGCAGCTTGCCCAGTAACACTGAAGCTTTCTTT
TRBV30	.	TRBD2	TRBJ2-7	CAWSSTSFGRDEQYF	TGTGCCTGGAGTTCGACTAGCTTCGGCCGGGACGAGCAGTACTTC
TRBV7-9	.	.	TRBJ2-3	CASSGWDLKSDTQYF	TGTGCCAGCAGCGGGTGGGACTTAAAGTCTGATACGCAGTATTTT
TRBV27	.	TRBD2	TRBJ2-5	CASPLLASGRLRETQYF	TGTGCCAGCCCCCTTCTGGCTAGCGGGAGGTTGAGGGAGACCCAGTACTTC
TRBV6-1	.	.	TRBJ2-3	CASSEASGSGGTDTQYF	TGTGCCAGCAGTGAAGCATCGGGGAGTGGTGGCACAGATACGCAGTATTTT
TRBV28	.	.	TRBJ1-5	CASRNRRGQPQHF	TGTGCCAGCAGGAACAGGCGGGGGCAGCCCCAGCATTTT
TRBV9	.	.	TRBJ2-7	CASSVSPLDEQYF	TGTGCCAGCAGCGTTAGTCCCCTGGACGAGCAGTACTTC
TRBV5-5	once	.	TRBJ2-5	CASSLSRGEETQYF	TGTGCCAGCAGCTTGTCAAGGGGTGAAGAGACCCAGTACTTC
TRBV7-3	.	TRBD2	TRBJ2-1	CASSSEAGDFYNEQFF	TGTGCCAGCAGCTCTGAGGCGGGAGACTTCTACAATGAGCAGTTCTTC
TRBV29-1	once	TRBD2	TRBJ2-7	CSVAGTSIYEQYF	TGCAGCGTGGCCGGGACTAGCATCTACGAGCAGTACTTC
TRBV27	.	.	TRBJ2-1	CASSLWGQMSSYNEQFF	TGTGCCAGCAGTTTATGGGGCCAGATGAGCTCCTACAATGAGCAGTTCTTC
TRBV9	.	.	TRBJ2-1	CASSVINSPILLF	TGTGCCAGCAGCGTAATTAACTCCCCCATTCTGCTCTTC
TRBV7-3	.	TRBD2	TRBJ2-3	CASSSSTSADTQYF	TGTGCCAGCAGCTCATCGACTAGCGCAGATACGCAGTATTTT
TRBV18	.	TRBD1	TRBJ2-5	CASSPPSGQGNSQYF	TGTGCCAGCTCACCACCGTCAGGACAGGGTAATTCCCAGTACTTC
TRBV2	.	.	TRBJ2-7	CASSGGATTYEQYF	TGTGCCAGCAGCGGGGGAGCAACCACCTACGAGCAGTACTTC
TRBV6-5	.	TRBD1	TRBJ2-7	CASSSTGTGVEEQYF	TGTGCCAGCAGTTCCACCGGGACAGGAGTTGAAGAGCAGTACTTC
TRBV2	.	TRBD1	TRBJ2-1	CASSLRGLDNEQFF	TGTGCCAGCAGTCTTAGGGGGCTTGACAATGAGCAGTTCTTC
TRBV6-5	.	TRBD2	TRBJ2-1	CASSLGLAEGSDEQFF	TGTGCCAGCAGTTTGGGACTAGCGGAGGGAAGTGATGAGCAGTTCTTC
TRBV30	once	.	TRBJ2-7	CAWTSRDFYEQYF	TGTGCCTGGACCTCGCGGGACTTCTACGAGCAGTACTTC
TRBV4-1	.	.	TRBJ1-1	CASSQPQGGEAFF	TGCGCCAGCAGCCAGCCCCAGGGTGGTGAAGCTTTCTTT
TRBV28	.	TRBD2	TRBJ2-1	CASSSPSIEGRGGRAPYNEQFF	TGTGCCAGCAGTTCCCCGTCTATAGAGGGACGGGGCGGGAGGGCCCCCTACAATGAGCAGTTCTTC
TRBV6-1	medium-sized	TRBD2	TRBJ2-7	CASRTFSSGSYEQYF	TGTGCCAGCAGGACTTTTTCTAGCGGGAGTTACGAGCAGTACTTC
TRBV7-8	.	TRBD2	TRBJ2-7	CASSSKLAPYEQYF	TGTGCCAGCAGCTCCAAACTAGCGCCCTACGAGCAGTACTTC
TRBV28	.	TRBD1	TRBJ1-3	CASSSDREGNTIYF	TGTGCCAGCAGTTCCGACAGGGAGGGAAACACCATATATTTT
TRBV28	.	.	TRBJ2-7	CASSFQVEKGRPVPKTNYEQYF	TGTGCCAGCAGTTTTCAGGTCGAGAAGGGTCGGCCCGTACCGAAGACTAACTACGAGCAGTACTTC
TRBV7-3	.	TRBD1	TRBJ2-3	CASSPKGQGADTQYF	TGTGCCAGCAGCCCAAAAGGACAGGGGGCAGATACGCAGTATTTT
TRBV5-4	.	.	TRBJ1-1	CASSLVRGGDDGAFF	TGTGCCAGCAGCTTGGTTCGGGGGGGGGACGACGGGGCTTTCTTT
TRBV9	.	.	TRBJ1-1	CASSVVGRTRRGEAFF	TGTGCCAGCAGCGTAGTAGGCAGAACTAGGAGGGGTGAAGCTTTCTTT
TRBV7-3	.	TRBD2	TRBJ2-3	CASSQGKSGTSGRSDTQYF	TGTGCCAGCAGCCAAGGAAAATCCGGGACTAGCGGGAGATCAGATACGCAGTATTTT
TRBV7-9	.	.	TRBJ2-5	CASSTSGKETQYF	TGTGCCAGCAGCACGAGCGGCAAAGAGACCCAGTACTTC